This T cell receptor (beta chain) was observed in a study of blood T cell repertoires in COVID-19. The V gene end was trimmed by 1 base and the J gene end by 3 bases; junction bases not matched to a gene: 12. Germline CDR1 and CDR2: SEHNR and FQNEAQ (reference sequence). The CDR3 is made up of 18 amino acids. Original data processing: From reference gene primer amplification, estimates of nucleated cell counts were derived. Assay: immunoSEQ multiplex PCR; the TCRdb copy retains only in-frame clones and omits some. V and J calls and clone size are those listed in that table; D and trimming were worked out from the DNA. The table includes 150,000 to 190,000 clones, 80% detected once. This clone occurred a few times.

The sequenced sample was peripheral blood. V and J are TRBV7-9 and TRBJ2-1; 7 nucleotides match TRBD2. This TCR derives from a man aged 60-69 years with acute or convalescent COVID-19. Here the CDR3 reads CASSLGLATTRSYNEQFF. Here the CDR3 DNA reads TGTGCCAGCAGCTTAGGACTAGCTACGACCCGAAGCTACAATGAGCAGTTCTTC.